The T cell receptor beta chain described here comes from a study of molecular identifiers for immune sequencing clone quantification. Study overall: For replicates, RNA isolated from roughly 21,000 or 96,000 naive CD8 cells was divided into five portions, of which four were sequenced.

Trimming pared 1 base from V and 5 bases from J, leaving 6 bases between. This CDR3 is built from 14 residues. The germline V gene has CDR1 SGHAT and CDR2 FQNNGV. Previously described methods with listed TCR primers produced the bulk TCR libraries. TCRdb re-derived calls from the PCR reads in MiXCR, one entry per CDR3 protein. The table shows 88,000 or so distinct CDR3 sequences, with 21% occurring only once. Sequencing libraries of naive CD8 cells derived from roughly 20,000 to 1,000,000 sorted cells with 10%, 30% or 50% RNA. This clonotype was observed a handful of times. Antigen unknown. Findings and caveats of the study: Clones with over 20 RNA copies captured over 98% of effector molecules but under 1% of naive ones.

This receptor was obtained from a human donor in good health. Some libraries in this study had Jurkat cell RNA spiked in. Sequenced input: naive CD8+ T cells from blood, with Jurkat cell RNA spiked in. Subset in this sample: FACS-sorted CD8+CD4-CCR7+CD45RA+ naive T cells. The chain couples TRBV11-2 to TRBJ1-6; a possible D gene is TRBD1 (5 bases). The CDR3 DNA reads TGTGCCAGCAGCTTAGTAGGGGATAATTCACCCCTCCACTTT. This sequence encodes CASSLVGDNSPLHF.